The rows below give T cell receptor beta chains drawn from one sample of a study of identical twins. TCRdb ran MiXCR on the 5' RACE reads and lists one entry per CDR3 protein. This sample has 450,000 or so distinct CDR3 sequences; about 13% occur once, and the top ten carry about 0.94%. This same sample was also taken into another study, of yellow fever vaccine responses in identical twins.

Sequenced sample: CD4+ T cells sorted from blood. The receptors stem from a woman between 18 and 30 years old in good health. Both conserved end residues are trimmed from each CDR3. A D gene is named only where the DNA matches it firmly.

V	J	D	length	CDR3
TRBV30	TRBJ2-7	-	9	AWSGSGEQY
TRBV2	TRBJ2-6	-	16	ASSKEVLIRSGANVLT
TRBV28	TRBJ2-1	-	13	ASSARGSRGNEQF
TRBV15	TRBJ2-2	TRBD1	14	ATAPQGTGETGELF
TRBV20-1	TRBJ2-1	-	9	SASPGNEQF
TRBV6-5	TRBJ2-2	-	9	AREWPGELF
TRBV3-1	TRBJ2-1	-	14	ASSQEVRGAGNEQF
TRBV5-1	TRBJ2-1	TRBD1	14	ASSSTGTGAMSEQF
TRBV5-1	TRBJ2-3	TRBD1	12	ASRGRGNIDTQY
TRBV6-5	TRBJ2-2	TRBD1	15	ASSYSTGLGARGELF
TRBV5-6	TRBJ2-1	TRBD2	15	ASSLLMGGSSYNEQF
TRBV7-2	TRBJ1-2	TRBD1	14	ASSPEPRGSNYGYT
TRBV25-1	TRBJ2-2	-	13	ASSDTRAGSGELF
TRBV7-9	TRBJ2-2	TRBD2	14	ASSSPGLAVVGELF
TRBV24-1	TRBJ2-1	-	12	ATSDLLDYNEQF
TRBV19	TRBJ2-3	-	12	ASSISGSWDTQY
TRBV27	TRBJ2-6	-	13	ASRLWGHGANVLT
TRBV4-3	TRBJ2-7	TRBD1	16	ASSQDPPGTGVPREQY